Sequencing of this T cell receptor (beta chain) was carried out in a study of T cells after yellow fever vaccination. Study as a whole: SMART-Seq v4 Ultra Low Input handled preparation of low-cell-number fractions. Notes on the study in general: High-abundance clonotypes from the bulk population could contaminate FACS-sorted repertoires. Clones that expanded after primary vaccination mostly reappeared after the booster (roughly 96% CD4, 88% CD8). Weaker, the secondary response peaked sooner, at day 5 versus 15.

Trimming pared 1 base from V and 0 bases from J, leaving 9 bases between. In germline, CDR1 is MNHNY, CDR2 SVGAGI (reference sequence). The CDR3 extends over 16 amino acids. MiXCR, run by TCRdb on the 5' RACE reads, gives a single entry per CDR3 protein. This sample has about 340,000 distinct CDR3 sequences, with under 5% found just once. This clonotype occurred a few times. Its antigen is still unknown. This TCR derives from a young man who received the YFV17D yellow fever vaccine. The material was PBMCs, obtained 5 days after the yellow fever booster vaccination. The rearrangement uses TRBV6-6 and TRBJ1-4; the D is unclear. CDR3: CASSYYWAATNEKLFF. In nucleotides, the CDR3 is TGTGCCAGCAGTTACTATTGGGCCGCAACTAATGAAAAACTGTTTTTT.